This TCR beta chain was retrieved from a study of T-cell reconstitution after alpha-beta-depleted transplantation in children. Study-level findings and limits: Roughly two months post-transplant, alpha-beta T cells reportedly originated from several hundred graft clones that had expanded.

This clonotype was seen ten or more times. Its matching antigen is unknown. Unique molecular identifiers were incorporated when the TCRbeta library was constructed. TCRdb passed the PCR reads through MiXCR, listing each CDR3 protein once. Here the sample spans over 150,000 distinct CDR3 sequences, 8.5% to 14% being singletons. This sequence was found in a boy younger than 10 with acute myeloid leukemia, due to receive a stem cell transplant. This specimen was PBMCs, taken before TCRalphabeta/CD19-depleted stem cell transplant.

In DNA form, the CDR3 reads TGCAGTGCCAATCCCCGGGACAGGGGTGCGGACACTGAAGCTTTCTTT. Its translation: CSANPRDRGADTEAFF. The chain is built from TRBV20-1 and TRBJ1-1, with 10 positions matching TRBD1. The ends lost 6 bases at V and 3 bases at J; junction bases unmatched: 13. The CDR3 contains 16 residues. Germline V CDR1 and CDR2: DFQATT, SNEGSKA (reference sequence).